This T cell receptor beta chain came from a study of CD8 T cells in ankylosing spondylitis. This clonotype was detected only a few times. Its antigen is not identified. The authors made TCR beta libraries by quantitative 5'-RACE with molecular barcodes. TCRdb itself ran the 5' RACE reads through MiXCR, one entry per CDR3 protein. The data hold over 600,000 distinct CDR3 sequences, with over 15% observed a single time. Study results and limitations: In ankylosing spondylitis patients, matched synovial fluid reportedly showed significant enrichment of disease-linked clones. Earlier literature documents some of the motif variants in reactive arthritis synovial fluid and blood. Ankylosing spondylitis blood appeared to be characterized by a TCR beta motif of several highly homologous variants. Disease-linked clones proved CD8+ and comparatively uncommon in peripheral blood.

The V gene's germline CDR1 is SGHVS and CDR2 FNYEAQ. The CDR3 contains 14 residues. The junction had 3 bases not matched to a gene; V was cut back by 5 bases and J by 2 bases. The sequence was obtained from a male donor with ankylosing spondylitis. This chain connects TRBV7-6 to TRBJ1-3; 7 nucleotides line up with TRBD1. Sequenced sample: blood, either unsorted or a sorted T cell fraction (not recorded which). This CDR3 reads CASSATGAGNTIYF. The CDR3 DNA reads TGTGCCAGCAGCGCTACAGGGGCTGGAAACACCATATATTTT.